Given below is one T cell receptor beta chain in context. This clonotype was observed a few times. There is no known antigen for this receptor. No qualities accompany the bases; no much larger clone lies one base away. The data were taken from a study of regulatory T cells in long-lasting Graves disease (dated by TCRdb to 2020 to 2023). With regard to the full study: Patients with newly diagnosed Graves' disease had been on antithyroid drugs for under 3 months. Peripheral blood TCR sequencing and RNA sequencing compared persistent Graves' disease patients with newly diagnosed Graves' disease patients. A total of around 35 samples were covered by TCR sequencing, comprising some 13 persistent and roughly 20 newly diagnosed Graves' disease patients. The study took place in China and was registered as a clinical trial.

Read against the paper, the sample's time point label means: newly diagnosed GD, antithyroid drugs for less than 3 months. For both TCR sequencing and RNA sequencing, RNA was extracted from PBMCs using TRIzol. Graves' disease was diagnosed according to American Thyroid Association guidelines. Recruitment of patients was carried out at an endocrinology department in Xi'an, China. From each patient, nine milliliters of peripheral blood was collected into an EDTA anticoagulant tube. PBMCs were isolated by Ficoll Paque Plus density gradient separation without further T cell sorting. An Agilent 2100 Bioanalyzer and agarose gel were used to check RNA quality, while a NanoDrop 2000 measured RNA concentration. Study-level results and caveats: Only peripheral blood was studied, because thyroid tissue, the primary lesion, was inaccessible. Sequencing and analysis were limited to the TCR beta chain. The authors noted that the small sample size was a limitation that may lower accuracy. Lower TCR Shannon entropy and fewer highly expanded clones were observed in persistent Graves' disease patients than in newly diagnosed patients, which suggested clonal expansion. Persistent disease showed preferential use of TRBV28, TRBJ1-2 and TRBJ2-5, whereas newly diagnosed disease favored TRBV20-1 and TRBJ2-1. More public clonotypes were shared among persistent patients (fewer than 3,000) than among newly diagnosed patients (966).

The germline ends are 10 bases apart after V is trimmed by 7 bases and J by 3 bases. Inclusive of the bounding cysteine and phenylalanine, the CDR3 is 12 residues long. The entry retains the CDR3 DNA only, 36 bases that are in frame from base 1. The germline V gene (reference sequence) yields DFQATT for CDR1 and SNEGSKA for CDR2. Library prep was done by multiplex PCR. The run used an Illumina HiSeq 4000. iRepertoire HTBI primers and Arm-PCR amplification of CDR3 regions were used to construct TCR beta libraries. Before sequencing, the PCR products went through gel purification. Regarding the original processing steps: Across samples, about 63 TRBV and roughly 13 TRBJ segments were identified and used for gene usage analysis of CDR3 amino acid clonotypes. Filtered high-quality paired reads were merged into contigs using COPE and FqMerger. Contigs were aligned with BLAST to IMGT TRBV, TRBD and TRBJ reference genes, and CDR3 was defined per IMGT. Clonotypes above 0.1% frequency were classified as highly expanded clones. Shannon entropy was used to measure repertoire diversity, and the Gini coefficient was used to measure V-J evenness. Public clonotypes were defined as clonotypes shared by more than one individual. TCRdb reran the public reads through fastp at Q25 and MiXCR, keeping productive beta chains. Each entry is one CDR3 protein sequence, shown with its most common DNA and genes. The V and J calls follow TCRdb's processing rather than the paper's. The sample table records over 200,000 distinct CDR3 sequences; 18% of these occur just once. The top ten clonotypes cover around 13% of the sample.

In addition, the sample was reused for a study of T cells in Graves' hyperthyroidism and ophthalmopathy. The second paper further reports: Stable Graves' hyperthyroidism was defined as no progression to ophthalmopathy during 18 months of follow-up. The hyperthyroidism patients were between 18 and 65 years old and newly diagnosed, with a disease duration of less than 2 months. Exclusion was applied to patients with uncontrolled infections, other autoimmune diseases, pregnancy or lactation. Diagnoses relied on clinical symptoms, serum thyroxine and TRAb, thyroid ultrasound and orbital computed tomography. A first-round RT-PCR of the TCR CDR3 used the HTBI primer set with the Qiagen OneStep RT-PCR kit. Most expanded thyroid clonotypes (frequency above 0.001) were also found in blood, which suggests that blood repertoires may mirror thyroid immune responses. A model built on a 13 V-J signature distinguished ophthalmopathy from stable hyperthyroidism, reaching around 87% sensitivity and 81% to 83% specificity in cross-validation and 80%/75% in testing. In validation, the model predicted progression to ophthalmopathy a median of roughly 6.1 months before onset, with around 70% sensitivity and roughly 77% specificity. To identify TCR V-J signatures that set the groups apart, the researchers used a discovery cohort of 100 patients, made up of under 45 with Graves' ophthalmopathy and some 58 with stable Graves' hyperthyroidism. Whether ophthalmopathy could be predicted prospectively was tested in an independent validation cohort made up of about 18 hyperthyroidism patients plus 17 patients who later progressed to ophthalmopathy. The 100 discovery patients were divided at random into training and test sets in a 7:3 ratio. In addition, the study compared T-cell repertoires in thyroid tissue and in blood from roughly six Graves' hyperthyroidism patients. Following sampling, methimazole starting at 30 mg daily was given to hyperthyroidism patients, and high-dose intravenous methylprednisolone was given to ophthalmopathy patients. The libraries were constructed in a second round of multiplex PCR and then size-selected and purified. Libraries were sequenced paired-end with 100 bp reads on an Illumina HiSeq2000. SOAPnuke was used to process the raw data, removing reads that contained adapters or uncalled bases, had a mean Phred below 15, or lacked an exact match to the constant primer or identifier. High-quality paired reads were merged using COPE v1.2.5, and each unique nucleotide sequence was defined as a clonotype. MiTCR v1.1 was used to align the clonotypes against IMGT TRBV, TRBD and TRBJ reference segments. Analysis was restricted to V-J combinations with a frequency above 0.0001, which covered approximately 99% of repertoires. A TCS score was defined as the ratio of F50 (clonal expansion) to E x V (chaos), with BLOSUM62-based TCRdist applied between CDR3 peptides within each V-J. Welch's t-statistics and random forest reduced 500 to 550 V-J features to 10 to 15, which were used in a naive Bayes classifier (R e1071). Sample size was not statistically predetermined, and investigators were not blinded to group allocation. According to the paper, TCR Vbeta CDR3 sequencing was carried out on more than 120 peripheral blood samples, which came from fewer than 50 ophthalmopathy, under 80 hyperthyroidism and about 17 progressor patients.

The rearrangement joined TRBV20-1 to TRBJ1-3; the D gene is not confidently resolved. Material: peripheral blood mononuclear cells (PBMCs), obtained at new diagnosis, from a patient treated with antithyroid drugs. The origin of this receptor is a woman under 40 with Graves disease. Donor details come from another sample of the same person, matched by shared clones. The nucleotide sequence is TGCAGTGTAGCAGGAAATGGAAACACCATATATTTT. This yields the protein CSVAGNGNTIYF.